Included here is one T cell receptor (beta chain) sequence, with context. Its matching antigen is unknown. The data belong to a study of OX40 agonist ivuxolimab in advanced cancers. Samples were taken at baseline and on day 1 of cycles 4 and 7. Here immunoSEQ multiplex PCR was the method, and the copy in TCRdb shows in-frame clones only, minus some. Here the sample spans some 130,000 clones, 90% being singletons. Study results and caveats: Antigen specificity remained undetermined for the expanded peripheral T cells.

Trimming took off 5 bases at V and 7 bases at J, with 18 bases between the two ends. The CDR3 has 15 amino acids. Germline loops: CDR1 LNHDA, CDR2 SQIVND (reference sequence). This receptor was identified in an adult with an advanced solid tumor such as melanoma, head and neck, liver or kidney cancer. The input for sequencing was CD4+ or CD8+ T cells sorted from blood, taken in a trial of the OX40 agonist ivuxolimab. The chain couples TRBV19 to TRBJ1-5, with a weak D call TRBD1 (5 bases). In nucleotides, the CDR3 is TGTGCCAGTAGTCTCGCGGCCGGGGGAGGGCAGCCCCAGCATTTT. Amino acids: CASSLAAGGGQPQHF. Full variable domain (rest looked up from reference TRBV19 and TRBJ1-5): DGGITQSPKYLFRKEGQNVTLSCEQNLNHDAMYWYRQDPGQGLRLIYYSQIVNDFQKGDIAEGYSVSREKKESFPLTVTSAQKNPTAFYLCASSLAAGGGQPQHFGDGTRLSIL.